These T cell receptor beta chains were read from a single sample in a study of chemoradiotherapy in HPV16-positive cancers. Here immunoSEQ multiplex PCR was the method, and the copy in TCRdb shows in-frame clones only, minus some. The sample records about 67,000 clones, 88% being singletons. The sequencing here drew on blood, taken from a patient who underwent chemoradiotherapy. The receptors shown here come from a human donor with HPV-associated anogenital cancer. Both conserved end residues are part of each CDR3. Each record gives: D gene, J gene, V gene, clone size, CDR3 DNA, CDR3 protein. A D gene is named only where the DNA matches it firmly. Rows may omit the clone size; those that give it use once, few, many or a size class.

>NA|TRBJ1-2|TRBV4-1|NA
TGCGCCAGCAGCCAGCATACACGGGACTATGGCTACACCTTC
CASSQHTRDYGYTF
>TRBD1|TRBJ1-2|TRBV29-1|NA
TGCAGCGTTGGGCACGGACAGGGTATCTATGGCTACACCTTC
CSVGHGQGIYGYTF
>NA|TRBJ2-3|TRBV9|NA
TGTGCCAGCAGCGTAGTACTGGGAGATACGCAGTATTTT
CASSVVLGDTQYF
>NA|TRBJ1-1|TRBV7-8|NA
TGTGCCAGCAGCTTAGCTTCGGGGCGAGCTTTCTTT
CASSLASGRAFF
>NA|TRBJ2-5|TRBV7-2|NA
TGTGCCAGCAGCTTAGTCCCGGGCAAAGAGACCCAGTACTTC
CASSLVPGKETQYF
>NA|TRBJ1-3|TRBV7-2|NA
TGTGCCAGCAGCCAGCAGACGGGTTCCTCTGGAAACACCATATATTTT
CASSQQTGSSGNTIYF
>TRBD1|TRBJ2-7|TRBV7-9|NA
TGTGCCAGCAGCCCCTTTGTGGGACAGGTCGCCTACGAGCAGTACTTC
CASSPFVGQVAYEQYF
>NA|TRBJ2-7|TRBV2|once
TGTGCCAGTGGGGCCTACGAGCAGTACTTC
CASGAYEQYF
>NA|TRBJ1-1|TRBV30|NA
TGTGCCTGGAGTTTGACGGCAGCCACTTGGGGCACTGAAGCTTTCTTT
CAWSLTAATWGTEAFF
>TRBD1|TRBJ2-1|TRBV5-1|NA
TGCGCCAGCAGCTATGGGACAGGGGCCTACAATGAGCAGTTCTTC
CASSYGTGAYNEQFF
>TRBD2|TRBJ2-1|TRBV7-8|NA
TGTGCCAGCAGCCACGGGGGGGCCGGAGACAATGAGCAGTTCTTC
CASSHGGAGDNEQFF
>NA|TRBJ2-6|TRBV5-4|NA
TGTGCCAGCAGCTCCGGGGAATGGCCTGGGGCCAACGTCCTGACTTTC
CASSSGEWPGANVLTF
>NA|TRBJ1-2|TRBV5-6|NA
TGTGCCAGCAGCTGGGGCGGGGGACGCGGTGGCTACACCTTC
CASSWGGGRGGYTF
>NA|TRBJ2-3|TRBV7-2|NA
TGTGCCAGCAGCCCCCTCAGCCCCGGGACGCAGTATTTT
CASSPLSPGTQYF
>TRBD1|TRBJ1-1|TRBV27|NA
TGTGCCAGCAGTGGCGGACAGGGGGCCACTGAAGCTTTCTTT
CASSGGQGATEAFF
>NA|TRBJ1-1|TRBV19|few
TGTGCCAGTAGTATATCGAGCGAAGCTTTCTTT
CASSISSEAFF
>TRBD1|TRBJ2-3|TRBV11-2|NA
TGTGCCAGCAGCTTAGGAGGGGGCCGTTTAGATACGCAGTATTTT
CASSLGGGRLDTQYF
>NA|TRBJ2-6|TRBV11-3|NA
TGTGCCAGCAGCCCCGGGACTTACTCTGGGGCCAACGTCCTGACTTTC
CASSPGTYSGANVLTF
>TRBD2|TRBJ2-7|TRBV7-2|NA
TGTGCCAGCAGCCAAACTAGCGGGACCTACGAGCAGTACTTC
CASSQTSGTYEQYF
>TRBD1|TRBJ2-1|TRBV11-2|NA
TGTGCCAGCAGCGGACAGGGCAATGAGCAGTTCTTC
CASSGQGNEQFF
>TRBD1|TRBJ1-3|TRBV5-6|NA
TGTGCCAGCAGCTACAGGGACAGCTCTGGAAACACCATATATTTT
CASSYRDSSGNTIYF
>NA|TRBJ1-2|TRBV5-1|NA
TGCGCCAGCAGCTTGGGAGGTGGTCGGAACTATGGCTACACCTTC
CASSLGGGRNYGYTF
>NA|TRBJ1-2|TRBV6-5|NA
TGTGCCAGCAGAGGGGGACGGAACTATGGCTACACCTTC
CASRGGRNYGYTF
>NA|TRBJ1-4|TRBV2|NA
TGTGCCAGCAGTGAATCGGGGGCAACTAATGAAAAACTGTTTTTT
CASSESGATNEKLFF
>TRBD1|TRBJ1-1|TRBV18|NA
TGTGCCAGCTCACAAGGTCGCGGGACAGGCAGAACTGAAGCTTTCTTT
CASSQGRGTGRTEAFF
>TRBD1|TRBJ1-1|TRBV27|NA
TGTGCCAGCAGTCCGGCCAGGGGGCCCCCGACCCCTGAAGCTTTCTTT
CASSPARGPPTPEAFF
>NA|TRBJ2-7|TRBV11-1|NA
TGTGCCAGCAGCCGATATACAGGTTCTTCCTACGAGCAGTACTTC
CASSRYTGSSYEQYF
>NA|TRBJ2-5|TRBV25-1|NA
TGTGCCAGTGGGGCAGAGGGGGGGGCGGGAGAGACCCAGTACTTC
CASGAEGGAGETQYF
>NA|TRBJ1-4|TRBV18|once
TGTGCCAGCTCACTCAGTGTGGCGCGGACTAATGAAAAACTGTTTTTT
CASSLSVARTNEKLFF
>NA|TRBJ2-2|TRBV4-1|NA
TGCGCCAGCAGCCAAGATCCCGGGGAGCTGTTTTTT
CASSQDPGELFF
>TRBD2|TRBJ2-1|TRBV5-1|NA
TGCGCCAGCAGCTTGGGGGGTACTAGCGGGGTAGATGAGCAGTTCTTC
CASSLGGTSGVDEQFF
>TRBD1|TRBJ1-4|TRBV4-2|NA
TGTGCCAGCAGCCAAGATATGAGGGGGCTGACTAATGAAAAACTGTTTTTT
CASSQDMRGLTNEKLFF
>TRBD1|TRBJ1-4|TRBV15|NA
TGTGCCACCAGCAGAGATCGAGGACAGGGGGCGGGAAAACTGTTTTTT
CATSRDRGQGAGKLFF
>TRBD1|TRBJ1-1|TRBV27|once
TGTGCCAGCAGTTTACGGGGGACAGGGGGCCGAAACACTGAAGCTTTCTTT
CASSLRGTGGRNTEAFF
>TRBD2|TRBJ2-1|TRBV4-2|NA
TGTGCCAGCAGCCAAGACCTAGCGGGAGGCTACAATGAGCAGTTCTTC
CASSQDLAGGYNEQFF
>TRBD1|TRBJ2-3|TRBV15|NA
TGTGCCACCAGCAGAGGAGGGACAGCGAGCGATACGCAGTATTTT
CATSRGGTASDTQYF
>NA|TRBJ1-1|TRBV2|NA
TGTGCCAGCAGTGTGACGTATGATATTCCACGCACTGAAGCTTTCTTT
CASSVTYDIPRTEAFF
>NA|TRBJ2-7|TRBV5-1|NA
TGCGCCAGCAGCTTGGAGGATTTCTACGAGCAGTACTTC
CASSLEDFYEQYF
>NA|TRBJ2-7|TRBV19|NA
TGTGCCAGTAGTATGGGTGGGAGTGGCTCCTACGAGCAGTACTTC
CASSMGGSGSYEQYF
>NA|TRBJ1-4|TRBV28|NA
TGTGCCAGCAGCGGACAGAAAAATGAAAAACTGTTTTTT
CASSGQKNEKLFF
>TRBD2|TRBJ2-2|TRBV4-2|NA
TGTGCCAGCAGCCAAGATCGGGGGGGGACCGGGGAGCTGTTTTTT
CASSQDRGGTGELFF
>NA|TRBJ1-1|TRBV6-5|NA
TGTGCCAGCAGTTACTCACGGGACACTGAAGCTTTCTTT
CASSYSRDTEAFF
>TRBD1|TRBJ2-5|TRBV2|NA
TGTGCCAGCAGCGGACAGGGTAGACAAGAGACCCAGTACTTC
CASSGQGRQETQYF
>NA|TRBJ2-3|TRBV18|few
TGTGCCAGCTCACCTCCCTCTAGCACAGATACGCAGTATTTT
CASSPPSSTDTQYF
>TRBD1|TRBJ2-7|TRBV5-1|NA
TGCGCCAGCAGGAGGAGGACAGGGGAATCCTACGAGCAGTACTTC
CASRRRTGESYEQYF
>NA|TRBJ1-6|TRBV10-2|NA
TGCGCCAGCAGTGGGGCGGTCTCCTATAATTCACCCCTCCACTTT
CASSGAVSYNSPLHF
>NA|TRBJ1-2|TRBV7-2|NA
TGTGCCAGCAGCTTAGTGGGGGCCGTCTATGGCTACACCTTC
CASSLVGAVYGYTF
>NA|TRBJ1-2|TRBV7-2|NA
TGTGCCAGCAGCTTAGGCCACCCTTATGGCTACACCTTC
CASSLGHPYGYTF
>NA|TRBJ2-2|TRBV6-4|NA
TGTGCCAGCAGTGACTCGAGGATTAGCCCGGGGACCGGGGAGCTGTTTTTT
CASSDSRISPGTGELFF
>NA|TRBJ2-5|TRBV2|NA
TGTGCCAGCAGTGATCTTGCGGGTGAGGAGCAGTACTTC
CASSDLAGEEQYF
>NA|TRBJ2-5|TRBV28|NA
TGTGCCAGCAGTGTTAGCGGCCAAGAGACCCAGTACTTC
CASSVSGQETQYF
>TRBD1|TRBJ2-7|TRBV2|NA
TGTGCCAGCAGCACCGACAGGGGGAGCTCCTACGAGCAGTACTTC
CASSTDRGSSYEQYF
>NA|TRBJ2-5|TRBV5-1|NA
TGCGCCAGCACACAAGAGACCCAGTACTTC
CASTQETQYF
>NA|TRBJ2-7|TRBV27|NA
TGTGCCAGCAGTCCTCGCCCGGCTCAGCTCGAGCAGTACTTC
CASSPRPAQLEQYF
>NA|TRBJ2-7|TRBV29-1|NA
TGCAGCGTCTGGTTGAGAGGACAGAGGTCCTACGAGCAGTACTTC
CSVWLRGQRSYEQYF
>TRBD2|TRBJ2-5|TRBV5-1|NA
TGCGCCAGCAGCCCGACCCGGGGGGGACAAGAGACCCAGTACTTC
CASSPTRGGQETQYF